This section outlines one TCR beta chain sequence together with its context. Its antigen is undetermined. Patients had received no treatment of any kind before thyroid surgery. Per germline, CDR1 SGHAT and CDR2 FQNNGV. The CDR3 loop spans 14 amino acids. V lost 2 bases, J lost 11 bases, and 18 bases lay in between. In the original analysis: A papillary thyroid cancer distant-metastasis classifier was built from CDR3 differences across clinicopathological groups. TCRdb re-called the PCR reads via MiXCR. The V and J calls come from TCRdb's annotation, not from the publication. The sample yields more than 15,000 clones, 34% seen once. This entry comes from a study of metastatic and nonmetastatic thyroid tumors. Study background: It was across blood and tumor or nodule tissue from malignant and benign thyroid patients that repertoires were compared.

Study findings and constraints: In both blood and tumor samples, TCR beta diversity was reported significantly higher for malignant than benign nodules.

The sequenced material came from tumor tissue. The chain joins TRBV11-2 to TRBJ1-1; the D gene is possibly TRBD1 (6 bases). This clonotype originated in a female donor with papillary thyroid cancer or a benign thyroid nodule (not recorded which). Some clones in this sample may be carry-over from other donors' samples. Here the CDR3 reads CASSLSSGATAAFF. The CDR3 bases are TGTGCCAGCAGCTTATCATCAGGGGCGACCGCGGCTTTCTTT.